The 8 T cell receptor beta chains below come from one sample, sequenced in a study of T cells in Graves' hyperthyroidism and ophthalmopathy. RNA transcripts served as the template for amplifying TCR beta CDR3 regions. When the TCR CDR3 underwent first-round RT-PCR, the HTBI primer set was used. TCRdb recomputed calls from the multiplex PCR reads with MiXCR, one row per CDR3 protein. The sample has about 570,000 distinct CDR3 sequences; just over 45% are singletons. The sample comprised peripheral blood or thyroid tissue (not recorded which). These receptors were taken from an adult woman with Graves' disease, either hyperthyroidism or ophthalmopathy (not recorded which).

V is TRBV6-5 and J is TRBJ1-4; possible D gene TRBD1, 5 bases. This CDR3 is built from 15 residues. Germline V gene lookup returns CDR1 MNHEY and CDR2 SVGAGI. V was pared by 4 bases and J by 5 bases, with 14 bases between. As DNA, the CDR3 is TGTGCCAGCAGTTCATTCACCAGGGAGAATGAAAAACTGTTTTTT. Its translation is CASSSFTRENEKLFF.

The chain's CDR3 is CASSVTWRWSETQYF. CDR3 sequence (DNA): TGTGCCAGCAGCGTCACTTGGAGGTGGAGCGAGACCCAGTACTTC. The gene calls are TRBV9 and TRBJ2-5; a weak D match, TRBD2 (5 bases). The germline gives CDR1 SGDLS, CDR2 YYNGEE. The CDR3 extends over 15 amino acids. Trimming pared 2 bases from V and 5 bases from J, leaving 16 bases between.

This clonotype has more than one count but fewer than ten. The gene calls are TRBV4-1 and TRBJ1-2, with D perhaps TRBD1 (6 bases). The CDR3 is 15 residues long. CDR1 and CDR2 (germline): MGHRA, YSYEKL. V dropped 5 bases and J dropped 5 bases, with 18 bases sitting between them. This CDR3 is CASSLGAGWGYGYTF. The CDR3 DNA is TGCGCCAGCAGCTTGGGGGCAGGCTGGGGTTATGGCTACACCTTC.

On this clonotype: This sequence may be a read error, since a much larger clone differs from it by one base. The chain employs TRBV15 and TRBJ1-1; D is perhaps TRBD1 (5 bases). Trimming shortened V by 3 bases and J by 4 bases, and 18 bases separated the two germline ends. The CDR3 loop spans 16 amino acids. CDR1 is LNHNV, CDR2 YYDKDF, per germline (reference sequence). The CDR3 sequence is CATSRGTGTVSTEAFF. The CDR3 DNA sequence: TGTGCCACCAGCAGGGGAACCGGGACGGTGAGCACTGAAGCTTTCTTT.

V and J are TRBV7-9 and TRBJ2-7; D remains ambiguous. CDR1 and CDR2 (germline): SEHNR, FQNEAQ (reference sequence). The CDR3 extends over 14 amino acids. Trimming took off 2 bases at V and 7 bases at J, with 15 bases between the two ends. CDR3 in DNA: TGTGCCAGCAGCTTAAGACTTGATAGCAATGAGCAGTACTTC. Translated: CASSLRLDSNEQYF.

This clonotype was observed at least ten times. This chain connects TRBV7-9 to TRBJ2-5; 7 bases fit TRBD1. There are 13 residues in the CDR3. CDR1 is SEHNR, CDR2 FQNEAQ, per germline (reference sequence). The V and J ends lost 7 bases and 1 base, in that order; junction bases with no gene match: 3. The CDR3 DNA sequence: TGTGCCAGCATCCGGGACAGCCAAGAGACCCAGTACTTC. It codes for CASIRDSQETQYF.

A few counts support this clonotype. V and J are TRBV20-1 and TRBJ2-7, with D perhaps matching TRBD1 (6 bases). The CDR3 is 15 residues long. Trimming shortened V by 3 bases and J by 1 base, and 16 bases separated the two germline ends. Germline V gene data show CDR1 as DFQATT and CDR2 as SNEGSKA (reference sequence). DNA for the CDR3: TGCAGTGCTAGTCCCCCGGGACAAAGATCCTACGAGCAGTACTTC. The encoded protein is CSASPPGQRSYEQYF.

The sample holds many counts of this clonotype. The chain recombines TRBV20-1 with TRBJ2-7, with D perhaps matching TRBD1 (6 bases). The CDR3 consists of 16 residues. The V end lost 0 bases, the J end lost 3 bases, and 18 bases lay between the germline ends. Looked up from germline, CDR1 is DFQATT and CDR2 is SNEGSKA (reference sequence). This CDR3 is CSARDSTTGTGYEQYF. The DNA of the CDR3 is TGCAGTGCTAGAGATTCGACGACAGGCACAGGCTACGAGCAGTACTTC.